This passage covers 2 T cell receptor beta chains from one sample sequenced in a study of shared clonotypes between healthy human individuals. Naive CD8 cells lacked CD45RO and underwent positive selection for CCR7, leaving out terminally differentiated effector memory CD45RA+ cells. Assay: immunoSEQ multiplex PCR; the TCRdb copy retains only in-frame clones and omits some. The sample yields roughly 850,000 clones, roughly 96% seen once. The sample taken for sequencing was naive CD8+ T cells sorted from blood. Receptors originate from a man younger than 45 in good health.

The chain joins TRBV4-2 to TRBJ2-1; D is ambiguous. Trimming pared 2 bases from V and 8 bases from J, leaving 16 bases between. Germline V gene lookup returns CDR1 LGHNA and CDR2 YNFKEQ. The CDR3 has 15 residues. The CDR3 DNA reads as TGTGCCAGCAGCCAACAGTCGGACGGAAGGTATGAGCAGTTCTTC. Translation gives CASSQQSDGRYEQFF.

The gene calls are TRBV2 and TRBJ1-1; D remains unclear. This CDR3 region has 10 residues. Germline CDR1 is SNHLY and CDR2 is FYNNEI. With 7 bases removed from V and 2 bases from J, the gap between germline ends came to 2 bases. CDR3 coding DNA: TGTGCCAGCACTAACACTGAAGCTTTCTTT. Translated, it gives CASTNTEAFF.